This is a list of T cell receptor beta chains from one sample in a study of cytomegalovirus exposure and HLA in healthy donors. Some clones are missing from TCRdb's copy, which holds only in-frame ones; the method was immunoSEQ multiplex PCR. The sample shows under 140,000 clones, around 86% of them seen only once. The sample was PBMCs. Source of these receptors: a man aged 35 to 55 in good health and CMV-seronegative. Both conserved end residues are part of each CDR3. Fields, in order: D gene, J gene, V gene, clone size, CDR3 protein, CDR3 DNA. D genes are given only for firm matches. The size of a clone is reported for some rows only, either as once, few or many, or as a class for expanded clones.

>TRBD1|TRBJ1-5|TRBV5-6|-
CASSLDRDWSQPQHF
TGTGCCAGCAGCCTCGACAGGGACTGGAGTCAGCCCCAGCATTTT
>TRBD1|TRBJ2-7|TRBV29-1|-
CSVADRSVYEQYF
TGCAGCGTCGCGGACAGGAGCGTATACGAGCAGTACTTC
>TRBD2|TRBJ2-7|TRBV6-5|once
CASSRGGFSYEQYF
TGTGCCAGCAGTAGGGGAGGGTTCTCCTACGAGCAGTACTTC
>-|TRBJ2-5|TRBV11-2|-
CASSPRRGQETQYF
TGTGCCAGCAGCCCCCGGCGGGGCCAAGAGACCCAGTACTTC
>TRBD2|TRBJ2-3|TRBV11-1|-
CASSELGGSTDTQYF
TGTGCCAGCAGCGAGCTCGGGGGGAGCACAGATACGCAGTATTTT
>-|TRBJ1-5|TRBV5-1|-
CAQQGRAGQPQHF
TGCGCACAACAGGGAAGGGCCGGTCAGCCCCAGCATTTT
>TRBD1|TRBJ1-1|TRBV5-1|-
CASGDRGTEAFF
TGCGCCAGCGGGGACAGGGGCACTGAAGCTTTCTTT
>-|TRBJ1-4|TRBV28|-
CASGGPRPGFFPAGKLFF
TGTGCCAGCGGCGGACCTAGACCAGGGTTCTTCCCAGCGGGGAAACTGTTTTTT
>-|TRBJ1-2|TRBV5-1|-
CASSLMDTNGYTF
TGCGCCAGCAGCTTGATGGACACAAATGGCTACACCTTC
>-|TRBJ2-2|TRBV28|-
CASYSWGGNTGELFF
TGTGCCAGCTACTCCTGGGGAGGGAACACCGGGGAGCTGTTTTTT
>-|TRBJ1-2|TRBV6-1|-
CASSLQGAYGYTF
TGTGCCAGCTCCCTGCAGGGTGCCTATGGCTACACCTTC
>-|TRBJ2-7|TRBV7-2|-
CASSFSYEQYF
TGTGCCAGCAGCTTTAGTTACGAGCAGTACTTC
>TRBD1|TRBJ2-1|TRBV29-1|-
CSAGGAEQFF
TGCAGCGCAGGGGGTGCTGAGCAGTTCTTC
>-|TRBJ2-7|TRBV5-6|-
CASSSPYRGGHYEQYF
TGTGCCAGCAGCTCACCATACAGGGGGGGACACTACGAGCAGTACTTC
>-|TRBJ1-2|TRBV6-5|-
CASSSILLQGNYGYTF
TGTGCCAGCAGTTCGATCTTGCTTCAGGGTAACTATGGCTACACCTTC
>-|TRBJ1-1|TRBV5-1|once
CASSSGLMNTEAFF
TGCGCCAGCAGCTCAGGCCTCATGAACACTGAAGCTTTCTTT
>-|TRBJ1-1|TRBV6-5|once
CASSYSGASNTEAFF
TGTGCCAGCAGTTACTCAGGGGCCTCGAACACTGAAGCTTTCTTT
>TRBD2|TRBJ2-3|TRBV7-2|-
CASSRSGLFTDTQYF
TGTGCCAGCAGCCGTAGCGGGTTATTCACAGATACGCAGTATTTT
>-|TRBJ1-1|TRBV9|once
CASSVYEGAEAFF
TGTGCCAGCAGCGTATATGAGGGGGCTGAAGCTTTCTTT
>-|TRBJ1-1|TRBV5-1|-
CASSGTQGVTEAFF
TGCGCCAGCAGCGGGACACAGGGTGTCACTGAAGCTTTCTTT
>-|TRBJ1-3|TRBV2|-
CASSSEGGYSGNTIYF
TGTGCCAGCAGTTCCGAGGGGGGGTACTCTGGAAACACCATATATTTT
>-|TRBJ1-1|TRBV7-6|few
CASSFNSMNTEAFF
TGTGCCAGCAGCTTTAACAGTATGAACACTGAAGCTTTCTTT
>-|TRBJ2-1|TRBV7-3|-
CASSLSRYNEQFF
TGTGCCAGCAGCTTGTCGCGGTACAATGAGCAGTTCTTC
>-|TRBJ1-5|TRBV2|-
CASSESFGAQHF
TGTGCCAGCAGTGAATCCTTCGGGGCCCAGCATTTT
>-|TRBJ2-1|TRBV5-1|-
CASSLGGSQDEQFF
TGCGCCAGCAGCTTGGGAGGGTCTCAGGATGAGCAGTTCTTC
>TRBD2|TRBJ2-3|TRBV10-3|few
CASSHAAGGGTDTQYF
TGTGCCAGCAGTCACGCAGCGGGGGGTGGCACAGATACGCAGTATTTT
>-|TRBJ2-7|TRBV5-4|-
CASSPGQSYEQYF
TGTGCCAGCAGCCCGGGACAATCCTACGAGCAGTACTTC
>TRBD1|TRBJ1-1|TRBV7-9|-
CASSYWDRGNTEAFF
TGTGCCAGCAGCTACTGGGACAGGGGGAACACTGAAGCTTTCTTT
>-|TRBJ2-4|TRBV6-1|few
CASSSGGLAKNIQYF
TGTGCCAGCAGTTCCGGGGGGCTAGCCAAAAACATTCAGTACTTC
>-|TRBJ1-6|TRBV5-8|-
CASSWRTAYNSPLHF
TGTGCCAGCAGCTGGAGGACAGCTTATAATTCACCCCTCCACTTT
>TRBD1|TRBJ1-1|TRBV29-1|once
CSVALQGAFTEAFF
TGCAGCGTCGCCTTACAGGGGGCGTTTACTGAAGCTTTCTTT
>-|TRBJ1-5|TRBV19|-
CASRLDRGSNQPQHF
TGTGCCAGTAGATTGGACCGAGGGAGCAATCAGCCCCAGCATTTT
>TRBD1|TRBJ2-2|TRBV7-6|-
CASTRGSNTGELFF
TGTGCCAGCACCAGGGGGTCGAACACCGGGGAGCTGTTTTTT
>TRBD1|TRBJ1-2|TRBV5-1|once
CASSSGQLNYGYTF
TGCGCCAGCAGCTCGGGACAGCTAAACTATGGCTACACCTTC
>-|TRBJ1-5|TRBV19|-
CASSGNSNQPQHF
TGTGCCAGTAGTGGCAATAGCAATCAGCCCCAGCATTTT
>-|TRBJ2-4|TRBV5-8|-
CASSNELAKNIQYF
TGTGCCAGCAGCAATGAACTAGCCAAAAACATTCAGTACTTC
>TRBD1|TRBJ1-5|TRBV15|-
CATSRELTGAVNQPQHF
TGTGCCACCAGCAGAGAACTGACAGGGGCGGTCAATCAGCCCCAGCATTTT
>-|TRBJ2-5|TRBV5-1|-
CASSFGETQYF
TGCGCCAGCAGCTTCGGTGAGACCCAGTACTTC
>TRBD1|TRBJ1-1|TRBV7-2|-
CASSLLGGGTEAFF
TGTGCCAGCAGCTTATTAGGGGGCGGGACTGAAGCTTTCTTT
>TRBD1|TRBJ1-5|TRBV19|once
CASVDRGNQPQHF
TGTGCCAGTGTGGACAGGGGCAATCAGCCCCAGCATTTT
>-|TRBJ2-1|TRBV2|-
CASYAAGNEQFF
TGTGCCAGCTATGCCGCGGGGAATGAGCAGTTCTTC
>TRBD1|TRBJ2-2|TRBV14|-
CASSHIQGATGELFF
TGTGCCAGCAGCCATATACAGGGGGCCACCGGGGAGCTGTTTTTT
>TRBD1|TRBJ1-6|TRBV6-5|once
CASSSTGAYSPLHF
TGTGCCAGCAGTTCCACAGGGGCTTACTCACCCCTCCACTTT
>TRBD1|TRBJ1-5|TRBV5-1|-
CASSWTGGVNQPQHF
TGCGCCAGCAGCTGGACAGGTGGGGTCAATCAGCCCCAGCATTTT
>-|TRBJ2-5|TRBV6-5|-
CASSLRPPLIQETQYF
TGTGCCAGCAGTTTAAGGCCCCCACTAATCCAAGAGACCCAGTACTTC
>TRBD1|TRBJ2-7|TRBV2|-
CASTRTGITYEQYF
TGTGCCAGCACCAGGACAGGGATAACGTACGAGCAGTACTTC
>-|TRBJ2-2|TRBV14|-
CASSQVWSGLSAGELFF
TGTGCCAGCAGCCAAGTTTGGTCAGGGTTATCAGCCGGGGAGCTGTTTTTT
>TRBD2|TRBJ2-2|TRBV27|once
CASSWGGSVNGELFF
TGTGCCAGCAGTTGGGGGGGATCCGTGAACGGGGAGCTGTTTTTT
>-|TRBJ2-7|TRBV29-1|-
CSVDNRDEQYF
TGCAGCGTTGATAACAGGGACGAGCAGTACTTC
>TRBD1|TRBJ1-5|TRBV5-1|once
CASSTTGKDQPQHF
TGCGCCAGCAGCACGACAGGGAAGGACCAGCCCCAGCATTTT
>-|TRBJ2-1|TRBV6-5|-
CASSYMDSPYNEQFF
TGTGCCAGCAGTTACATGGACAGTCCCTACAATGAGCAGTTCTTC
>-|TRBJ2-2|TRBV19|-
CASSTHGTGELFF
TGTGCCAGTAGTACCCACGGTACCGGGGAGCTGTTTTTT
>TRBD2|TRBJ2-1|TRBV30|-
CAWSGQTSGGASEQFF
TGTGCCTGGAGTGGACAGACTAGCGGGGGGGCTTCGGAGCAGTTCTTC
>-|TRBJ2-5|TRBV14|-
CASSQGGRETQYF
TGTGCCAGCAGCCAAGGGGGCCGTGAGACCCAGTACTTC
>TRBD1|TRBJ1-1|TRBV11-2|-
CASSLLAGTGTEAFF
TGTGCCAGCAGCTTACTCGCCGGGACAGGGACTGAAGCTTTCTTT
>-|TRBJ1-5|TRBV2|-
CASTRQLGNQPQHF
TGTGCCAGCACCCGACAGTTGGGCAATCAGCCCCAGCATTTT